This record covers a single TCR beta chain. This clonotype appeared a few times. It has no known antigen specificity. Base qualities are not at hand, and no much larger clone is one base apart. cDNA synthesis used template-switch 5'RACE with a primer carrying a 10-nucleotide random unique molecular identifier tagging each TCR transcript. Every sequencing run yielded over 160 million TCR-beta sequences covering 15-18 subjects. The RNeasy kit was used to extract total RNA. The KAPA Real-time Library Amplification kit was used to amplify TCR-beta VDJ regions with primers targeting the TCR constant region and the 5'RACE anchor. Sample indexes and Illumina adaptors were added in a first PCR, and a second PCR then increased library yield. After purification with Ampure beads, the TCR product of roughly 650 bp was size-selected on a 2% E-gel SizeSelection system. Library quality was checked on a Bioanalyzer, concentration was measured with Qubit, and libraries were quantified with the Kapa Library Quantification kit before pooling. An Illumina HiSeq 2500 was used to sequence the libraries paired-end at 2 x 150 bp. To increase sequence diversity, roughly 24-32% phiX was spiked into each library pool. The original pipeline was this. The quality-filtered reads were processed with the UMI-based MiGEC pipeline, whose error correction step removed more than 75% of the raw TCR sequences. IMGT germline references were used for aligning VDJ genes, and each clonotype was defined as a unique CDR3 amino acid sequence together with its V-J genes. Clonal expansion, Shannon diversity and CDR3 relatedness (CalcPairwiseDistances, ClusterSamples) were evaluated with VDJtools, and phylogenetic trees were built with CLCbio workbench. Clones with at least 8 unique UMIs were defined as expanded, with this threshold being based on coefficient-of-variation modelling across technical triplicates. In TCRdb, the public reads were trimmed at Q25 with fastp and aligned with MiXCR, with productive beta chains retained. Rows merge per CDR3 protein into single entries with the most common DNA and genes. The V and J calls reflect TCRdb's pipeline rather than the authors' work. Within this sample are some 87,000 distinct CDR3 sequences, with under 15% of them counted one time only. 5% of the sample is in the top ten clones.

This specimen's time point label, interpreted: longitudinal time-point 2. For unsorted PBMC libraries, 2 million PBMCs were used after storage in RNAlater at -80 degrees C until RNA extraction. Peripheral blood was subjected to Ficoll-Hypaque density gradient centrifugation to isolate PBMCs, which were then cryopreserved in liquid nitrogen. The record originates from a study of neurological immune-mediated disorders (dated by TCRdb to about 2019). General notes on the study: The study compared peripheral blood TCR-beta repertoires of HTLV-I-associated myelopathy (HAM/TSP) patients, multiple sclerosis patients and healthy controls using UMI-based sequencing. Longitudinal samples, technical triplicates and paired sorted CD4+ and CD8+ T-cell subsets, alongside PBMC samples, were included among the 106 TCR-beta libraries. Longitudinal HAM/TSP and healthy donors were sampled at 3 time-points each (about 3-40 month intervals). Of the 70 or so subjects in the cohort, about 14 were HAM/TSP patients, about 35 were multiple sclerosis patients, and roughly 20 were healthy controls. Overall study results and their limits: No identical CDR3 amino acid sequences were shared among expanded clones across subjects, suggesting private TCR-beta repertoires in all groups. TCR clonal expansion was greatest in HAM/TSP patients and smallest in MS patients, who ranked below even healthy controls.

The germline V gene provides CDR1 SGHDT and CDR2 YYEEEE. The CDR3, from cysteine to phenylalanine, totals 14 residues. Solely the CDR3 DNA is kept, with 42 bases framed from the first base. V is pared back by 2 bases and J by 4 bases, with 13 bases lying between the germline termini. The rearrangement combines TRBV5-6 with TRBJ2-7; the D gene remains uncertain. The origin of this receptor is a female donor with HTLV-1-associated myelopathy (HAM/TSP). The sequenced sample consisted of PBMCs. The nucleotide sequence reads as follows: TGTGCCAGCAGCTTTACGCAAGGCGATTACGAGCAGTACTTC. Protein translation: CASSFTQGDYEQYF.